Following are 8 T cell receptor beta chains from one sample sequenced in a study of blood T cell repertoires in COVID-19. Using immunoSEQ multiplex PCR, the repertoire was profiled, and TCRdb retains in-frame clones only, with some absent. This sample has over 100,000 clones, with around 83% found just once. Sequencing used peripheral blood. All receptors come from a man in his forties with acute or convalescent COVID-19.

The V and J genes are TRBV7-2 and TRBJ1-5, with a possible D match to TRBD1 (6 bases). Between the trimmed V and J ends, which lost 2 bases and 2 bases, there was a span of 10 bases. Germline V lookup: CDR1 SGHTA, CDR2 FQGNSA. This CDR3 comprises 15 residues. CDR3 region: CASSLQAGGNQPQHF. The DNA for the CDR3 is TGTGCCAGCAGCTTACAAGCAGGGGGCAATCAGCCCCAGCATTTT. Drawing the rest from reference TRBV7-2 and TRBJ1-5, the complete variable domain is GAGVSQSPSNKVTEKGKDVELRCDPISGHTALYWYRQSLGQGLEFLIYFQGNSAPDKSGLPSDRFSAERTGGSVSTLTIQRTQQEDSAVYLCASSLQAGGNQPQHFGDGTRLSIL.

V and J are TRBV19 and TRBJ2-1, with TRBD2 identical over 8 bases. Losses at the gene ends were 5 bases for V and 7 bases for J; bases not matched to a gene: 13. Germline V lookup: CDR1 LNHDA, CDR2 SQIVND (reference sequence). The CDR3 contains 16 residues. The DNA of the CDR3 is TGTGCCAGTAGTGCAGTCCCGAGCGGGAGCGGGAATGAGCAGTTCTTC. Its protein product is CASSAVPSGSGNEQFF.

The gene calls are TRBV7-8 and TRBJ2-3; 11 bases agree with TRBD2. There are 15 residues in the CDR3. The germline V gene has CDR1 SGHVS and CDR2 FQNEAQ. V dropped 3 bases and J dropped 2; count of bases not matched to a gene: 1. This CDR3 reads CASSLTSGNTDTQYF. The CDR3 coding sequence is TGTGCCAGCAGCTTGACTAGCGGGAACACAGATACGCAGTATTTT.

The V gene is TRBV5-5, the J gene TRBJ1-5; 8 positions match TRBD1. The CDR3 is 17 amino acids. The V segment lost 2 bases and the J segment 1 base; nucleotides outside the gene matches: 8. Germline loops: CDR1 SGHKS, CDR2 YYEKEE (reference sequence). Here the CDR3 reads CASSFRQGMWSNQPQHF. The CDR3 DNA reads TGTGCCAGCAGCTTTAGACAGGGGATGTGGAGCAATCAGCCCCAGCATTTT.

This chain joins TRBV5-4 and TRBJ2-1; 9 nucleotides match TRBD2. Germline CDR1 and CDR2: SGHNT and YYREEE (reference sequence). The CDR3 runs to 16 residues. The trim removed 4 bases at V and 4 bases at J, leaving 9 bases unmatched. CDR3 sequence: CASSATGTSRYNEQFF. In DNA, the CDR3 is TGTGCCAGCAGCGCTACCGGGACTAGCAGATACAATGAGCAGTTCTTC.

This clone was observed a single time. The chain uses TRBV5-1 and TRBJ2-1, with 8 bases lining up with TRBD1. Germline loops: CDR1 SGHRS, CDR2 YFSETQ. J lost 7 bases, V lost 0 bases, and 3 bases had no gene match. The CDR3 has 14 residues. CDR3 loop: CASSLGQGWNEQFF. The CDR3 DNA reads as TGCGCCAGCAGCTTGGGACAGGGGTGGAATGAGCAGTTCTTC.

The CDR3 bases are TGTGCCAGCAGTTACGCAAGGGACAGGCACGCATCCTACGAGCAGTACTTC. This gives the protein CASSYARDRHASYEQYF. The chain carries TRBV6-2 or TRBV6-3 and TRBJ2-7; 8 bases align to TRBD1. This CDR3 comprises 17 residues. The J segment lost 1 base and the V segment lost 2 bases, leaving 10 bases of the junction unmatched. The germline gives CDR1 MNHEY, CDR2 SVGEGT.

V usage is TRBV12-3 or TRBV12-4 and J usage is TRBJ1-6, with D perhaps TRBD1 (5 bases). Trimming shortened V by 5 bases and J by 9 bases, and 11 bases separated the two germline ends. The CDR3 sequence is 13 residues long. The CDR3 here is CASSPGTSSPLHF. The CDR3 bases are TGTGCCAGCAGTCCCGGGACTTCTTCACCCCTCCACTTT.